Listed below are T cell receptor beta chains from one sample, sequenced in a study of blood T cell repertoires in COVID-19. TCRdb's copy holds only in-frame clones and misses some; the assay was immunoSEQ multiplex PCR. The sample has about 200,000 clones, about 82% seen once. Specimen: PBMCs or T cells enriched from blood (not recorded which). These receptors all come from a man aged 40-55 years with acute COVID-19. Each CDR3 is given with its conserved first and last residue. D genes are given only for firm matches. Clone size is stated in some rows and not others, as once, few, many or a class when expanded.

TRBD1,TRBJ2-1,TRBV5-1,-,TGCGCCAGCAGCACCCGGACAGGGGGCTTTAACAATGAGCAGTTCTTC,CASSTRTGGFNNEQFF
TRBD1,TRBJ2-1,TRBV7-3,-,TGTGCCAGCAGCTCTAAGCAGGGGGCGATAACCTACAATGAGCAGTTCTTC,CASSSKQGAITYNEQFF
TRBD1,TRBJ1-6,TRBV28,-,TGTGCCAGCAGGGCCGGGACAGGGGGCCTACTCCTCCACTTT,CASRAGTGGLLLHF
-,TRBJ2-3,TRBV5-1,few,TGCGCCAGCAGCTTGGGACTAGATAACACAGATACGCAGTATTTT,CASSLGLDNTDTQYF
-,TRBJ1-5,TRBV6-2/TRBV6-3,-,TGTGCCAGCAGTCGGCCTCCAGGGTACCGGCAGCCCCAGCATTTT,CASSRPPGYRQPQHF
-,TRBJ2-7,TRBV18,-,TGTGCCAGCTCGCGCAGGGGCGACGTGCAGTACTTC,CASSRRGDVQYF
TRBD1,TRBJ1-3,TRBV4-3,-,TGCGCCAGCAGCCCGACAGGGGCTGGAAACACCATATATTTT,CASSPTGAGNTIYF
-,TRBJ1-3,TRBV4-1,-,TGCGCCAGCAGCCAAGACATCAACTCTGGAAACACCATATATTTT,CASSQDINSGNTIYF
TRBD1,TRBJ2-5,TRBV12-5,-,TGTGCTAGTGGTTTCAGACAGGGGAACCAAGAGACCCAGTACTTC,CASGFRQGNQETQYF
-,TRBJ1-1,TRBV7-2,few,TGTGCCAGCAGCTTTGCTGTAAGCCTTACTGAAGCTTTCTTT,CASSFAVSLTEAFF
-,TRBJ2-3,TRBV9,-,TGTGCCAGCAGCCCGCTCGCGGGGCTTAGCACAGATACGCAGTATTTT,CASSPLAGLSTDTQYF
-,TRBJ1-6,TRBV7-8,-,TGTGCCAGCAGCTTATGGGGAGGGAGTGTTTCACCCCTCCACTTT,CASSLWGGSVSPLHF
-,TRBJ2-5,TRBV5-1,-,TGCGCCAGCAGCAGGCGGACTGGGGAGAAGACCCAGTACTTC,CASSRRTGEKTQYF
TRBD2,TRBJ2-2,TRBV19,-,TGTGCCTCAGGACTAGCGGTCACCGGGGAGCTGTTTTTT,CASGLAVTGELFF
-,TRBJ1-2,TRBV11-2,-,TGTGCCAGCAGATCCCCAGGGGCTAACTATGGCTACACCTTC,CASRSPGANYGYTF
TRBD1,TRBJ1-4,TRBV25-1,few,TGTGCCAGCACCGCCGGGACAGGCGATCCCGCGGGTGAAAAACTGTTTTTT,CASTAGTGDPAGEKLFF
TRBD1,TRBJ1-2,TRBV10-3,once,TGTGCCATCAGCGTCGGACAGGACTATGGCTACACCTTC,CAISVGQDYGYTF
TRBD2,TRBJ2-3,TRBV5-4,-,TGTGCCAGCAGCTCTATGACTAGCGGGAGGTTTACAGATACGCAGTATTTT,CASSSMTSGRFTDTQYF
TRBD1,TRBJ1-5,TRBV30,-,TGTGCCTGGAGTATGGGACAGGGGGCGAGTCAGCCCCAGCATTTT,CAWSMGQGASQPQHF
TRBD1,TRBJ1-4,TRBV4-1,-,TGCGCCAGCAGCCATCCCCGGACAGGGGTAGATGAAAAACTGTTTTTT,CASSHPRTGVDEKLFF
TRBD2,TRBJ2-3,TRBV4-2,-,TGTGCCAGCAGCCAAGACCCTACTAGCGGGGCAGGAAATACGCAGTATTTT,CASSQDPTSGAGNTQYF
TRBD1,TRBJ1-4,TRBV7-9,-,TGTGCCAGCAGCGCCCGGGACAGTGGAAAACTGTTTTTT,CASSARDSGKLFF
TRBD1,TRBJ1-6,TRBV6-5,-,TGTGCCAGCAGGGGACAGGGAAATTCACCCCTCCACTTT,CASRGQGNSPLHF
-,TRBJ2-2,TRBV14,once,TGTGCCAGCAGCCAGAACTTCCTAAACACCGGGGAGCTGTTTTTT,CASSQNFLNTGELFF
-,TRBJ1-5,TRBV4-1,few,TGCGCCAGCAGCCAGGCAGGGGACCAGCCCCAGCATTTT,CASSQAGDQPQHF
-,TRBJ1-6,TRBV27,-,TGTGCCAGCAGTTCCGGGAAGAGGCCAGTTCAGTTT,CASSSGKRPVQF
-,TRBJ2-6,TRBV19,-,TGTGCCAGTGGTAAGGGGGTAGGTTCTGGGGCCAACGTCCTGACTTTC,CASGKGVGSGANVLTF
-,TRBJ1-5,TRBV11-2,-,TGTGCCAGCAGCTCCTGGACATTCCCCACGAGTAGCAATCAGCCCCAGCATTTT,CASSSWTFPTSSNQPQHF
-,TRBJ1-6,TRBV4-1,once,TGCGCCAGCAGCCAAGAGGGTAGCCATAATTCACCCCTCCACTTT,CASSQEGSHNSPLHF
-,TRBJ2-3,TRBV11-3,-,TGTGCCAGCAGCTTAGGCGGATACACAGATACGCAGTATTTT,CASSLGGYTDTQYF
-,TRBJ1-3,TRBV7-6,-,TGTGCCAGCAGCGCAGAGGGAGGGGTGATTGGAAACACCATATATTTT,CASSAEGGVIGNTIYF
-,TRBJ1-2,TRBV10-3,-,TGTGCCATCAGTGAGTTAACTAACTATGGCTACACCTTC,CAISELTNYGYTF
-,TRBJ2-3,TRBV2,-,TGTGCCAGCAGTGACCTTGGAGGGGGGGTCACAGATACGCAGTATTTT,CASSDLGGGVTDTQYF
-,TRBJ1-6,TRBV19,-,TGTGCCAGTAGGAGGGAAAAAATGAGGGTTTCTTCACCCCTCCACTTT,CASRREKMRVSSPLHF
-,TRBJ2-3,TRBV5-6,-,TGTGCCAGCAGCTTGTTGACAGAACTAACAGATACGCAGTATTTT,CASSLLTELTDTQYF
-,TRBJ1-6,TRBV7-3,few,TGTGCCAGCAGCTTAAGTTCCCAAAGCGGCTCACCCCTCCACTTT,CASSLSSQSGSPLHF
-,TRBJ1-6,TRBV6-5,-,TGTGCCAGCAGGGGGCAGATCTATAATTCACCCCTCCACTTT,CASRGQIYNSPLHF
-,TRBJ1-5,TRBV28,once,TGTGCCAGCCTTGGGTCCCCGTACAGGGAACACAATCAGCCCCAGCATTTT,CASLGSPYREHNQPQHF
-,TRBJ1-3,TRBV5-1,-,TGCGCCAGCAGCGACAGTGGGTCGGGCGGAAACACCATATATTTT,CASSDSGSGGNTIYF
-,TRBJ1-1,TRBV19,-,TGTGCCAGTAGTATAGGGTGGCAGAACACTGAAGCTTTCTTT,CASSIGWQNTEAFF
-,TRBJ2-6,TRBV27,-,TGTGCCAGCCGACTACAGGGTCCTGGGGCCAACGTCCTGACTTTC,CASRLQGPGANVLTF
TRBD2,TRBJ2-1,TRBV5-1,-,TGCGCCAGCAGCCCGGAAGCGGGAGGGAAGTACAATGAGCAGTTCTTC,CASSPEAGGKYNEQFF
TRBD2,TRBJ2-1,TRBV9,-,TGTGCCAGCAGCCCCCGGGGAGCGGGAGGGTTTAATGAGCAGTTCTTC,CASSPRGAGGFNEQFF
-,TRBJ1-4,TRBV3-1/TRBV3-2,-,TGTGCCAGCAGCCAGATACAAGGGGAACCTAATGAAAAACTGTTTTTT,CASSQIQGEPNEKLFF
TRBD2,TRBJ2-5,TRBV5-4,-,TGTGCCAGCAGCTCCGGACGATTGCGGGAGCAGGTGGAGACCCAGTACTTC,CASSSGRLREQVETQYF
TRBD1,TRBJ2-7,TRBV7-2,-,TGTGCCAGCAGCAAACCGGGGACAGACGAGCAGTACTTC,CASSKPGTDEQYF
TRBD2,TRBJ2-3,TRBV18,-,TGTGCCAGCTCACCAGTAGCGGGAGGCGGGGATACGCAGTATTTT,CASSPVAGGGDTQYF
-,TRBJ2-6,TRBV10-3,-,TGTGCCACTACAGGGACTGGGGCCAACGTCCTGACTTTC,CATTGTGANVLTF
-,TRBJ2-7,TRBV4-1,-,TGCGCCAGCAGCCAACTGGAGGGAAATCCGGCGTACTTC,CASSQLEGNPAYF
-,TRBJ1-2,TRBV27,-,TGTGCCAGCAGTCGGCAGGGAAACTATGGCTACACCTTC,CASSRQGNYGYTF
-,TRBJ1-3,TRBV7-9,-,TGTGCCAGCAGCTTAAAGTTCACGGGAAACGGAAACACCATATATTTT,CASSLKFTGNGNTIYF
TRBD2,TRBJ2-7,TRBV27,-,TGTGCCAGCAGTTTATTTCGCCCAGCGGGAGGCTCCTACGAGCAGTACTTC,CASSLFRPAGGSYEQYF
TRBD1,TRBJ1-2,TRBV5-1,-,TGCGCCAGCAGCGTGGACAGGGGAAACTATGGCTACACCTTC,CASSVDRGNYGYTF
-,TRBJ1-1,TRBV29-1,-,TGCAGCGTCCGCACTTCGTTTACTGAAGCTTTCTTT,CSVRTSFTEAFF
-,TRBJ1-4,TRBV9,-,TGTGCCAGCAGCGTTCAACGTAGTAATGAAAAACTGTTTTTT,CASSVQRSNEKLFF
TRBD2,TRBJ2-3,TRBV5-1,-,TGCGCCAGCAGCCGCGGGACTAGCGGGAGGGCAGATACGCAGTATTTT,CASSRGTSGRADTQYF
TRBD2,TRBJ2-7,TRBV7-6,-,TGTGCCAGCAGCTTAGCTGGGGGAGGGCGGGATGAGCAGTACTTC,CASSLAGGGRDEQYF
-,TRBJ2-7,TRBV7-8,-,TGTGCCAGCAGCGCCCGGACATCAAGCTCCTACGAGCAGTACTTC,CASSARTSSSYEQYF
-,TRBJ1-4,TRBV24-1,-,TGTGCCACCAGTGATCGATCCGACAGGCCAGGTGAAAAACTGTTTTTT,CATSDRSDRPGEKLFF
TRBD1,TRBJ2-5,TRBV19,-,TGTGCCAGTAGTAAGATAGGGGGCCCTGGACAAGAGACCCAGTACTTC,CASSKIGGPGQETQYF